This T cell receptor beta chain was sequenced in a study of CDR3 diversity in severe acne. This clonotype was detected ten times or more. TCRdb analysed the PCR reads with MiXCR anew, one entry per CDR3 protein. The repertoire holds approximately 77,000 distinct CDR3 sequences, with approximately 54% as singletons. The CDR3 contains 14 residues. The ends were cut back, 4 bases at V and 5 bases at J, with 12 bases in the middle. Germline CDR1 and CDR2: SGHTA and FQGTGA. The sequencing sample was made of blood. This clonotype was sampled from a male donor with severe acne vulgaris. The chain joins TRBV7-3 to TRBJ1-5; D remains unclear. The CDR3 DNA is TGTGCCAGCAGCTACTGCTCCGATTATCAGCCCCAGCATTTT. Encoded protein: CASSYCSDYQPQHF.